The 16 T cell receptor beta chains in this list originate from one sample, sequenced in a study of OX40 agonist ivuxolimab in advanced cancers. Profiled with immunoSEQ multiplex PCR; TCRdb holds only in-frame clones, not every one. Among approximately 77,000 clones listed, more than 80% were seen once. Sequences were derived from CD4+ or CD8+ T cells sorted from blood, sampled in a trial of the OX40 agonist ivuxolimab. The receptor set was obtained from an adult with an advanced solid tumor such as melanoma, head and neck, liver or kidney cancer.

The chain carries TRBV18 and TRBJ2-1, with TRBD2 matching over 10 bases. The junction had 5 bases not matched to a gene; V was cut back by 2 bases and J by 7 bases. CDR1 and CDR2 from the germline V gene are KGHSH and LQKENI. The CDR3 is made up of 15 amino acids. In DNA, the CDR3 is TGTGCCAGCTCACCAGGTAGCGGGAGGATGAATGAGCAGTTCTTC. It specifies CASSPGSGRMNEQFF.

This chain links TRBV2 with TRBJ2-1, with 9 bases aligning to TRBD1. J was trimmed by 3 bases and V by 5 bases; bases with no gene match: 5. In germline, CDR1 is SNHLY, CDR2 FYNNEI. There are 15 residues in the CDR3. The CDR3 reads CASSSDRGVYNEQFF. CDR3 nucleotides: TGTGCCAGCAGTAGCGACAGGGGGGTCTACAATGAGCAGTTCTTC.

As DNA, the CDR3 is TGCGCCAGCAGCCAAGAGCCGGGACAGGGGGCAGTATATGAGCAGTTCTTC. Encoded protein: CASSQEPGQGAVYEQFF. The V gene is TRBV4-3, the J gene TRBJ2-1; 12 nucleotides line up with TRBD1. Germline V gene lookup returns CDR1 LGHNA and CDR2 YSLEER. The CDR3 totals 17 residues. Trimming at V came to 0 bases and at J to 8 bases, leaving 8 bases not matched to a gene.

The chain has TRBV7-6 and TRBJ2-4; 7 bases are a match to TRBD2. Per the germline V gene, CDR1 is SGHVS and CDR2 is FNYEAQ. The CDR3 is 16 residues long. V was pared by 1 base and J by 5 bases, with 8 bases of the junction left unmatched. The CDR3 coding sequence is TGTGCCAGCAGCTTAGGTCCTAGCGGCCCACAAAACATTCAGTACTTC. It encodes CASSLGPSGPQNIQYF.

The chain joins TRBV5-8 to TRBJ1-5; D perhaps matches TRBD1 (5 bases). Per the germline V gene, CDR1 is SGHTS and CDR2 is YDEGEE. The CDR3 has 11 amino acids. V shed 1 base and J shed 11 bases, with 7 bases lying between them. This CDR3 reads CASSLLGAQHF. CDR3 DNA sequence: TGTGCCAGCAGCTTGTTGGGGGCCCAGCATTTT.

The rearrangement uses TRBV28 and TRBJ1-1, with 7 bases identical to TRBD1. This CDR3 is built from 17 residues. Germline V CDR1 and CDR2: MDHEN, SYDVKM. V lost 3 bases to trimming and J lost 1 base; unmatched junction nucleotides: 11. CDR3 in amino acids: CASSFQRQGGRNTEAFF. CDR3 coding DNA: TGTGCCAGCAGTTTCCAACGACAGGGCGGGAGGAACACTGAAGCTTTCTTT.

The chain employs TRBV5-6 and TRBJ2-5; maybe TRBD1 (5 bases). The CDR3 contains 15 residues. Per germline, CDR1 SGHDT and CDR2 YYEEEE. Trimming left V 2 bases short and J 4 bases short, with 15 bases between. CDR3 coding DNA: TGTGCCAGCAGCTTTCGACAGAATCTTCGAGAGACCCAGTACTTC. Its protein product is CASSFRQNLRETQYF.

The J gene is TRBJ1-3, the V gene TRBV5-8, with D maybe TRBD1 (6 bases). CDR1 is SGHTS, CDR2 YDEGEE, per germline. CDR3 length equals 18 residues. Trimming left V 0 bases short and J 0 bases short, with 16 bases between. CDR3 protein: CASSLGVSGALSGNTIYF. In DNA form, the CDR3 reads TGTGCCAGCAGCTTGGGAGTCTCAGGGGCCCTCTCTGGAAACACCATATATTTT.

The V and J genes are TRBV4-1 and TRBJ2-5; D call uncertain. The germline CDR1 and CDR2 sequences are MGHRA and YSYEKL. The V end was cut by 4 bases, the J end by 5 bases, with 23 bases between. The CDR3 sequence is 17 residues long. CDR3 in DNA: TGCGCCAGCAGCCCTGGGCGGAGTGGAAAAGATTTTGAGACCCAGTACTTC. Protein product: CASSPGRSGKDFETQYF.

This clone was seen a few times. The V and J genes are TRBV14 and TRBJ2-1; TRBD1 aligns across 9 bases. Germline CDR1 is SGHDN and CDR2 is FVKESK. V lost 3 bases, J lost 2 bases, and 5 bases stayed unmatched. The length of the CDR3 is 16 residues. CDR3 sequence (DNA): TGTGCCAGCAGCCATGACAGGGGGGTAACCTACAATGAGCAGTTCTTC. It yields the protein CASSHDRGVTYNEQFF.

V usage is TRBV4-2 and J usage is TRBJ2-7; D gene unclear. The CDR3 has 14 amino acids. Germline V gives CDR1 LGHNA, CDR2 YNFKEQ. Trimming cost V 0 bases and J 2 bases, with 8 bases left between them. CDR3 in amino acids: CASSQENGPYEQYF. The CDR3 coding sequence is TGTGCCAGCAGCCAAGAAAACGGACCCTACGAGCAGTACTTC.

The genes are TRBV27 and TRBJ1-1, with 8 bases aligning to TRBD1. Trimming at V came to 5 bases and at J to 5 bases, leaving 4 bases not matched to a gene. The germline V gene encodes CDR1 MNHEY and CDR2 SMNVEV (reference sequence). The CDR3 is 13 amino acids. Written as DNA, the CDR3 is TGTGCCAGCAGTCCAGGACAGGGAACTGAAGCTTTCTTT. Translation gives CASSPGQGTEAFF.

V is TRBV19 and J is TRBJ2-3; weak D call: TRBD1 (6 bases). CDR3 length equals 13 residues. The germline gives CDR1 LNHDA, CDR2 SQIVND (reference sequence). Trimming left V 3 bases short and J 7 bases short, with 11 bases between. The CDR3 region has the DNA TGTGCCAGTAGTATCCTGGGACACCATACGCAGTATTTT. Its protein is CASSILGHHTQYF.

The chain employs TRBV7-3 and TRBJ1-2, with 7 bases aligning to TRBD1. The V segment lost 5 bases and the J segment 8 bases; nucleotides outside the gene matches: 8. The germline gives CDR1 SGHTA, CDR2 FQGTGA. The CDR3 consists of 13 residues. CDR3 region: CASSPGGWAGYTF. CDR3 sequence (DNA): TGTGCCAGCAGCCCAGGGGGTTGGGCGGGCTACACCTTC.

The chain links TRBV7-9 to TRBJ2-3; perhaps TRBD2 as D (5 bases). The germline gives CDR1 SEHNR, CDR2 FQNEAQ (reference sequence). The ends were cut back, 5 bases at V and 6 bases at J, with 15 bases in the middle. The CDR3 loop spans 14 amino acids. The CDR3 reads CASSRESNTDTQYF. The DNA of the CDR3 is TGTGCCAGCAGCCGGGAATCCAACACGGATACGCAGTATTTT.

This clone was detected once. The chain links TRBV19 to TRBJ1-2; TRBD1 matches 8 bases. J gave up 2 bases and V 10 bases, and 12 bases lay outside the gene matches. The CDR3 contains 15 residues. Per the germline V gene, CDR1 is LNHDA and CDR2 is SQIVND (reference sequence). CDR3 bases: TGTGCCACACGAGAAAGGGACAGGATCAACTATGGCTACACCTTC. It is translated as CATRERDRINYGYTF.